The TCR beta chain described here comes from a study of blood T cell repertoires in COVID-19. On the study more broadly: Spain, Italy and the United States supplied samples that represented acute and convalescent COVID-19.

The protocol was immunoSEQ multiplex PCR, while the TCRdb copy is restricted to in-frame clones and leaves out a portion. The table lists approximately 250,000 clones, 75% to 85% of them singletons. Ten or more counts support this clone. This receptor was obtained from a man aged 50-59 years with COVID-19, enrolled during active disease. Sequencing input: peripheral blood.

The CDR3 DNA sequence: TGTGCCAGTAGGGACAGGGGAAGAGAAAAACTGTTTTTT. Protein: CASRDRGREKLFF. The chain employs TRBV19 and TRBJ1-4, with 9 bases identical to TRBD1. V shed 6 bases, J shed 8 bases, and the junction held 4 bases outside the gene matches. The germline V gene encodes CDR1 LNHDA and CDR2 SQIVND (reference sequence). This CDR3 region has 13 residues.